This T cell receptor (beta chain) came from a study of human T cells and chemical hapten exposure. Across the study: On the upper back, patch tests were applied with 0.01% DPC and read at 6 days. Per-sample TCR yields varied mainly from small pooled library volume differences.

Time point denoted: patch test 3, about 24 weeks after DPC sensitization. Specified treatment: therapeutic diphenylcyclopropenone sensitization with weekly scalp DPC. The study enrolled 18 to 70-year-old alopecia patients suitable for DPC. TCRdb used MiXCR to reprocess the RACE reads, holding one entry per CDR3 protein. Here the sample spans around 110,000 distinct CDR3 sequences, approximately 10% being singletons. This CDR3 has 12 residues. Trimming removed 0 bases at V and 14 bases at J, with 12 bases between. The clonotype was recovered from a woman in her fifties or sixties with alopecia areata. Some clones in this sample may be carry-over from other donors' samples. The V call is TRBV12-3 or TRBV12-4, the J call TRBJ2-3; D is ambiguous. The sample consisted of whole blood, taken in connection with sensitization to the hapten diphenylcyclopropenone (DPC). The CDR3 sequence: CASSLAPLGPYF. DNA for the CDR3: TGTGCCAGCAGTTTAGCCCCCCTCGGACCGTATTTT.